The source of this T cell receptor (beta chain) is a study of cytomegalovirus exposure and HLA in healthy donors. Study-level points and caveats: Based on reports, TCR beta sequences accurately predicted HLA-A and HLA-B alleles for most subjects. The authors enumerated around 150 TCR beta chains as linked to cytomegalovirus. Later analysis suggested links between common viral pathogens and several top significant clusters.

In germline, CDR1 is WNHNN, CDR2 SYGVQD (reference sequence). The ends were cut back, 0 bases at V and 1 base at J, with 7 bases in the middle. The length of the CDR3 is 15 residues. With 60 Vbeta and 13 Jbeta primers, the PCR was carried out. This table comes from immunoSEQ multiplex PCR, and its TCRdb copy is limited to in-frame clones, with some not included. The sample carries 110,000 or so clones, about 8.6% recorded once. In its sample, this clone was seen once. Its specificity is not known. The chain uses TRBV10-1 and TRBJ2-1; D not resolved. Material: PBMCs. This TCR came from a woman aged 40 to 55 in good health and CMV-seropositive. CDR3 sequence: CASSESGDSYNEQFF. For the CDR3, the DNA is TGCGCCAGCAGTGAGTCAGGAGATTCCTACAATGAGCAGTTCTTC.